These T cell receptor beta chains were read from a single sample in a study of blood T cells in healthy people across ages. Using its own MiXCR run on the 5' RACE reads, TCRdb lists one record per CDR3 protein. Here the sample spans 1.6 million or so distinct CDR3 sequences, 30% to 40% being singletons. The material sequenced was blood. Source of these receptors: a woman in her 30s in good health. Each CDR3 is given with its conserved first and last residue.

v_call cdr3_length cdr3_aa
TRBV13 15 CASSPFGSGRYEQYF
TRBV20-1 16 CSATRGFGFSTDTQYF
TRBV7-2 14 CASSLEGGPFEQYF
TRBV2 13 CAGIGQGAYEQYF
TRBV2 14 CASKDRVVYNEQFF
TRBV14 12 CASSQYPGKYTF
TRBV14 17 CASSQDRYPTGGHGYTF
TRBV12-3/TRBV12-4 14 CASSPQGGITEAFF
TRBV9 17 CASSGGGGGLVKNEQFF
TRBV27 15 CASSPGTGSNQPQHF
TRBV6-1 15 CASSLRDSGTDTQYF
TRBV7-9 16 CASSLAAVSGNDEQYF
TRBV20-1 17 CSARDKDGGRSGNEQFF
TRBV20-1 13 CSAISSGRETQYF
TRBV12-3/TRBV12-4 13 CASSSGSYYGYTF
TRBV4-2 14 CASSQNIGNQPQHF
TRBV18 15 CASSPDRHAGYEQYF
TRBV20-1 15 CSAPIGGAIYNEQFF
TRBV2 17 CASSERGLAMGLNEQFF
TRBV5-1 13 CASSLGQFDEQFF
TRBV3-1 14 CASSQDRPSGELFF
TRBV4-1 13 CASSQGRDIGYTF
TRBV29-1 13 CSVEDGNPYEQYF
TRBV13 14 CASRGTGSGYGYTF
TRBV20-1 15 CSAREGLSAKNIQYF
TRBV12-3/TRBV12-4 14 CASSPGAGGGEQFF
TRBV15 15 CATSRRASDGYGYTF
TRBV29-1 15 CSSSDTGTSGNEQFF
TRBV18 16 CASSPGQGFYQETQYF
TRBV6-2/TRBV6-3 15 CASSHNVGGPETQYF
TRBV6-6 13 CASSYSNGNEQFF
TRBV2 13 CARQSSRFGELFF
TRBV9 14 CASSGSGIVGELFF
TRBV28 15 CASSLLGSRPDTQYF
TRBV29-1 13 CSVVGRYSYEQYF
TRBV12-3/TRBV12-4 16 CASIKGRSSSYNEQFF
TRBV20-1 12 CSARGLLYGYTF
TRBV18 13 CASSPGIRYGYTF
TRBV29-1 11 CSGRGGYGYTF
TRBV5-5 15 CASSLGVHRNSPLHF
TRBV7-2 15 CASSLALAGGLRQYF
TRBV7-2 12 CASSLHFNGYTF
TRBV27 15 CASSLSGRPSYEQYF
TRBV5-1 14 CASSLARSYNEQYF
TRBV6-6 12 CASRLADTEAFF
TRBV7-9 17 CASSANSRDRSYNEQFF